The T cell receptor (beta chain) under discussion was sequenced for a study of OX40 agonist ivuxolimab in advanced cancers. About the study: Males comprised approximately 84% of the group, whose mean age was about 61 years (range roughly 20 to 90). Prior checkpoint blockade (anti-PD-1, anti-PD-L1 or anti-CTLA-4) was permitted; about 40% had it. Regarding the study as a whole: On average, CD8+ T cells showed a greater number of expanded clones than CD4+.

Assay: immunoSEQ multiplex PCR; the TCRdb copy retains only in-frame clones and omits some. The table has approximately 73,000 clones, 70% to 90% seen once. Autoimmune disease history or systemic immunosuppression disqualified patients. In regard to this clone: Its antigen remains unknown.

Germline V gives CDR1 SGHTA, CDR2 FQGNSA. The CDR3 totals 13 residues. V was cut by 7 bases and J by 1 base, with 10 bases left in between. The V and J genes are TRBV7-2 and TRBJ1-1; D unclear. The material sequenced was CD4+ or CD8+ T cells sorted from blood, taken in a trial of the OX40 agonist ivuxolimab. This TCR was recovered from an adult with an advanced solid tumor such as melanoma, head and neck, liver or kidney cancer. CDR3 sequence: CASIISPNTEAFF. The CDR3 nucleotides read TGTGCCAGCATCATTTCCCCGAACACTGAAGCTTTCTTT.